These 29 T cell receptor beta chains came from one sample sequenced in a study of shared clonotypes between healthy human individuals. Assay: immunoSEQ multiplex PCR; the TCRdb copy retains only in-frame clones and omits some. Here the sample spans 700,000 or so clones, approximately 79% being singletons. Sequencing was carried out using memory CD4+ T cells sorted from blood. Subset reported: CD45RA-negative fraction. The receptors were sampled from a young woman in good health.

The chain links TRBV5-6 to TRBJ1-2; D gene uncertain. The CDR3 covers 13 residues. Per germline, CDR1 SGHDT and CDR2 YYEEEE. The V gene lost 4 bases and the J gene lost 8 bases, with 15 bases spanning the gap. CDR3 sequence reads: CASSAFFSVGYTF. CDR3 coding DNA: TGTGCCAGCAGCGCCTTTTTCTCGGTCGGCTACACCTTC.

The chain joins TRBV2 to TRBJ2-1, with 8 bases aligning to TRBD1. The length of the CDR3 is 14 residues. Losses at the gene ends were 0 bases for V and 13 bases for J; bases not matched to a gene: 8. Per germline, CDR1 SNHLY and CDR2 FYNNEI. CDR3 loop: CASSEARQGRIQFF. CDR3 in DNA: TGTGCCAGCAGTGAAGCCCGACAGGGGAGGATACAGTTCTTC. Complete variable domain (other parts from reference TRBV2 and TRBJ2-1): EPEVTQTPSHQVTQMGQEVILRCVPISNHLYFYWYRQILGQKVEFLVSFYNNEISEKSEIFDDQFSVERPDGSNFTLKIRSTKLEDSAMYFCASSEARQGRIQFFGPGTRLTVL.

CDR3 sequence: CASSPDRGGANVLTF. CDR3 nucleotides: TGTGCCAGCAGCCCCGACAGGGGTGGGGCCAACGTCCTGACTTTC. This chain links TRBV13 with TRBJ2-6; 8 nucleotides align to TRBD1. The CDR3 totals 15 residues. Germline CDR1 and CDR2: PRHDT and FYEKMQ (reference sequence). The V gene end was trimmed by 5 bases and the J gene end by 3 bases; junction bases not matched to a gene: 3.

This rearrangement joins TRBV5-1 to TRBJ2-6; D call uncertain. The CDR3 is made up of 14 amino acids. Germline CDR1 is SGHRS and CDR2 is YFSETQ. The germline V and J ends were trimmed by 2 bases and 3 bases, with 6 bases remaining between them. The CDR3 nucleotides read TGCGCCAGCAGCTTAAGGGTTGGGGCCAACGTCCTGACTTTC. This codes for CASSLRVGANVLTF.

The V gene is TRBV6-1, the J gene TRBJ2-3; 7 bases fit TRBD2. The CDR3 spans 15 residues. V lost 4 bases, J lost 1 base, and 5 bases stayed unmatched. Germline loops: CDR1 MNHNS, CDR2 SASEGT. This CDR3 reads CASSAGGGGTDTQYF. In nucleotides, the CDR3 is TGTGCCAGCAGTGCGGGGGGTGGAGGCACAGATACGCAGTATTTT.

This sequence joins TRBV4-1 and TRBJ2-1; 9 nucleotides line up with TRBD1. CDR1 MGHRA and CDR2 YSYEKL come from the germline V gene. The ends lost 4 bases at V and 3 bases at J; junction bases unmatched: 1. This CDR3 comprises 14 residues. CDR3 in DNA: TGCGCCAGCAGCCGGGGACAGGGCTACAATGAGCAGTTCTTC. As protein: CASSRGQGYNEQFF.

V and J are TRBV5-4 and TRBJ2-7, with TRBD2 identical over 7 bases. This CDR3 spans 15 amino acids. V lost 0 bases and J lost 3; bases outside the gene matches: 6. Germline-derived CDR1 and CDR2 are SGHNT and YYREEE (reference sequence). CDR3 sequence: CASSLGGGSSYEQYF. The CDR3 coding sequence is TGTGCCAGCAGCTTGGGAGGCGGGAGTAGCTACGAGCAGTACTTC.

The chain uses TRBV19 and TRBJ2-7; no definite D call. The CDR3 is 12 amino acids. V was cut by 10 bases and J by 2 bases, with 12 bases left in between. Per germline, CDR1 LNHDA and CDR2 SQIVND (reference sequence). CDR3 sequence: CATRARTYEQYF. The CDR3 bases are TGTGCCACCCGGGCCAGGACCTACGAGCAGTACTTC. Filled out from reference TRBV19 and TRBJ2-7, the complete variable domain reads DGGITQSPKYLFRKEGQNVTLSCEQNLNHDAMYWYRQDPGQGLRLIYYSQIVNDFQKGDIAEGYSVSREKKESFPLTVTSAQKNPTAFYLCATRARTYEQYFGPGTRLTVT.

The V call is TRBV6-5, the J call TRBJ1-2; no reliable D call. V was shortened by 7 bases and J by 4 bases, with 16 bases between the two germline ends. This CDR3 has 14 residues. Looked up from germline, CDR1 is MNHEY and CDR2 is SVGAGI. The CDR3 DNA sequence: TGTGCCAGCAAGCCCGCAACACCCTTCTATGGCTACACCTTC. This gives the protein CASKPATPFYGYTF.

This chain uses TRBV6-5 with TRBJ2-5; D ambiguous. The CDR3 length is 14 residues. The V gene's germline CDR1 is MNHEY and CDR2 SVGAGI. V was cut by 0 bases and J by 3 bases, with 8 bases left in between. This CDR3 is CASSYSRREETQYF. Written as DNA, the CDR3 is TGTGCCAGCAGTTACTCGAGAAGAGAAGAGACCCAGTACTTC.

V is TRBV10-3 and J is TRBJ2-4; possibly TRBD2 for D (6 bases). CDR1 ENHRY and CDR2 SYGVKD come from the germline V gene. The V gene lost 2 bases and the J gene lost 3 bases, with 20 bases spanning the gap. The CDR3 is 18 residues long. The CDR3 coding sequence is TGTGCCATCAGTGAGCCTGAGCTAGGGAGGATGGGCAAAAACATTCAGTACTTC. Translated, it gives CAISEPELGRMGKNIQYF.

The chain joins TRBV19 to TRBJ2-7, with 9 positions matching TRBD2. This CDR3 is built from 18 residues. Germline V gives CDR1 LNHDA, CDR2 SQIVND (reference sequence). V lost 2 bases to trimming and J lost 5 bases; unmatched junction nucleotides: 16. CDR3 loop: CASSILLVLASGTDEQYF. Written as DNA, the CDR3 is TGTGCCAGTAGTATACTTTTAGTGTTGGCTAGCGGGACGGACGAGCAGTACTTC.

The rearrangement links TRBV11-2 to TRBJ2-1; TRBD2 matches at 10 bases. CDR1 SGHAT and CDR2 FQNNGV come from the germline V gene. The V segment lost 5 bases and the J segment 2 bases; nucleotides outside the gene matches: 9. The CDR3 consists of 17 residues. The CDR3 DNA follows: TGTGCCAGCAGCCTGAGTAGGGGACTAGCGACCTACAATGAGCAGTTCTTC. This codes for CASSLSRGLATYNEQFF.

The V call is TRBV5-1, the J call TRBJ2-7, with no clear D. Germline CDR1 is SGHRS and CDR2 is YFSETQ. Trimming took 0 bases from V and 0 from J, leaving 10 bases between them. The CDR3 contains 15 residues. The CDR3 bases are TGCGCCAGCAGCTTGGCCCCAGGTTACTCCTACGAGCAGTACTTC. It encodes CASSLAPGYSYEQYF.

V gene TRBV5-4 combines with J gene TRBJ2-4; 10 bases fit TRBD1. The CDR3 contains 14 residues. CDR1 and CDR2 (germline): SGHNT, YYREEE (reference sequence). V lost 1 base and J lost 8; bases outside the gene matches: 3. The CDR3 bases are TGTGCCAGCAGCTTGAGGGACAGGGGTTACATTCAGTACTTC. Encoded protein: CASSLRDRGYIQYF.

This clone has a single count. The rearrangement joins TRBV6-1 to TRBJ2-3, with 14 bases aligning to TRBD2. Germline values: CDR1 MNHNS, CDR2 SASEGT. This CDR3 region has 17 residues. Trimming removed 3 bases from V and 2 bases from J; junction bases left unmatched: 4. The CDR3 DNA reads TGTGCCAGCAGTGACGGACTAGCGGGAGGAATCACAGATACGCAGTATTTT. Translating gives CASSDGLAGGITDTQYF.

The rearrangement uses TRBV6-5 and TRBJ1-2; tentatively, D is TRBD1 (6 bases). The germline CDR1 and CDR2 sequences are MNHEY and SVGAGI. The V end was cut by 7 bases, the J end by 7 bases, with 19 bases between. The CDR3 is 14 residues long. The CDR3 sequence is CASTPQTGRGGYTF. The CDR3, as DNA: TGTGCCAGCACCCCCCAGACAGGCCGAGGTGGCTACACCTTC.

The chain carries TRBV27 and TRBJ2-7; no firm D call. V lost 11 bases and J lost 7, with 9 bases in between. The CDR3 runs to 9 residues. Germline-derived CDR1 and CDR2 are MNHEY and SMNVEV (reference sequence). In DNA, the CDR3 is TGTGCCGGAAAAAAAGAGCAGTACTTC. It is translated as CAGKKEQYF.

This clone was counted a single time. V gene TRBV28 combines with J gene TRBJ2-3; unclear D gene. Germline CDR1 and CDR2: MDHEN and SYDVKM. With 3 bases removed from V and 2 bases from J, the gap between germline ends came to 9 bases. The CDR3 spans 14 residues. CDR3 in amino acids: CASSLATSTDTQYF. CDR3 nucleotide sequence: TGTGCCAGCAGTTTGGCTACCTCCACAGATACGCAGTATTTT.

This clone came up a few times. Different DNA sequences within this sample yield the same CDR3. The CDR3 region is CASSLDSVGYNEQFF. The CDR3 DNA reads as TGCGCCAGCAGCTTGGATAGCGTTGGCTACAATGAGCAGTTCTTC. The rearrangement links TRBV5-1 to TRBJ2-1; D possibly corresponds to TRBD2 (5 bases). With 0 bases removed from V and 3 bases from J, the gap between germline ends came to 10 bases. Germline V gene data show CDR1 as SGHRS and CDR2 as YFSETQ. CDR3 length equals 15 residues. Full variable domain (remainder filled in from reference TRBV5-1 and TRBJ2-1): KAGVTQTPRYLIKTRGQQVTLSCSPISGHRSVSWYQQTPGQGLQFLFEYFSETQRNKGNFPGRFSGRQFSNSRSEMNVSTLELGDSALYLCASSLDSVGYNEQFFGPGTRLTVL.

This clone was seen only a few times. Different DNA sequences within this sample yield the same CDR3. The chain joins TRBV10-3 to TRBJ2-1, with D maybe TRBD2 (7 bases). This CDR3 is 14 amino acids long. Per the germline V gene, CDR1 is ENHRY and CDR2 is SYGVKD. V lost 4 bases, J lost 4 bases, and 11 bases lay in between. CDR3 in DNA: TGTGCCATCAGTGCGGCGGGGGCATACAATGAGCAGTTCTTC. Encoded protein: CAISAAGAYNEQFF.

The chain recombines TRBV5-1 with TRBJ2-5, with D perhaps TRBD1 or TRBD2 (6 bases each). There are 15 residues in the CDR3. Germline lookup yields CDR1 SGHRS and CDR2 YFSETQ. V was pared by 1 base and J by 1 base, with 11 bases between. The CDR3 region has the DNA TGCGCCAGCAGCTTGACGGGGGCAACCCAAGAGACCCAGTACTTC. Its protein is CASSLTGATQETQYF. Together with reference TRBV5-1 and TRBJ2-5, the CDR3 gives the full variable domain: KAGVTQTPRYLIKTRGQQVTLSCSPISGHRSVSWYQQTPGQGLQFLFEYFSETQRNKGNFPGRFSGRQFSNSRSEMNVSTLELGDSALYLCASSLTGATQETQYFGPGTRLLVL.

This sequence joins TRBV28 and TRBJ1-1; possibly TRBD1 for D (5 bases). The V gene lost 3 bases and the J gene lost 4 bases, with 9 bases spanning the gap. Germline V CDR1 and CDR2: MDHEN, SYDVKM. This CDR3 comprises 13 residues. The CDR3 DNA follows: TGTGCCAGCAGTTTGGGGGTACTCACTGAAGCTTTCTTT. This codes for CASSLGVLTEAFF.

The chain combines TRBV2 with TRBJ2-2, with D tentatively TRBD2 (5 bases). This CDR3 contains 14 residues. V shed 7 bases and J shed 8 bases, with 17 bases lying between them. Germline V gives CDR1 SNHLY, CDR2 FYNNEI. The CDR3 loop reads CASIMEEGAGELFF. DNA of the CDR3: TGTGCCAGCATCATGGAAGAGGGTGCTGGGGAGCTGTTTTTT.

The chain joins TRBV18 to TRBJ2-7, with D possibly being TRBD2 (6 bases). V gave up 3 bases and J gave up 5 bases, with 17 bases separating them. The CDR3 is 15 amino acids. Germline lookup yields CDR1 KGHSH and CDR2 LQKENI. The CDR3 sequence is CASSPVQTGANEQYF. CDR3 nucleotides: TGTGCCAGCTCACCTGTTCAGACGGGAGCCAACGAGCAGTACTTC.

As to this clone: Other DNA sequences in this sample translate to the same CDR3. The chain recombines TRBV27 with TRBJ1-5; D is perhaps TRBD1 (5 bases). Between the trimmed V and J ends, which lost 3 bases and 6 bases, there was a span of 12 bases. The CDR3 contains 14 residues. The germline V gene encodes CDR1 MNHEY and CDR2 SMNVEV (reference sequence). The chain's CDR3 is CASSLGPGGQPQHF. In DNA form, the CDR3 reads TGTGCCAGCAGTTTGGGTCCGGGGGGTCAGCCCCAGCATTTT.

The chain links TRBV4-2 to TRBJ2-1; 9 bases are a match to TRBD1. V dropped 3 bases and J dropped 10; count of bases not matched to a gene: 7. This CDR3 is 14 amino acids long. Germline loops: CDR1 LGHNA, CDR2 YNFKEQ. Here the CDR3 DNA reads TGTGCCAGCAGCCAGGGACAGGGCTACGACGAGCAGTTCTTC. Protein sequence: CASSQGQGYDEQFF.

The gene calls are TRBV9 and TRBJ2-1; D is ambiguous. Germline V gene data show CDR1 as SGDLS and CDR2 as YYNGEE. V was clipped by 1 base and J by 7 bases, with 12 bases between them. The CDR3 covers 14 residues. In DNA form, the CDR3 reads TGTGCCAGCAGCGTACTAAGTAACTGGAATGAGCAGTTCTTC. Protein sequence: CASSVLSNWNEQFF.

The V and J genes are TRBV5-4 and TRBJ2-7; 8 bases map to TRBD2. The junction had 6 bases not matched to a gene; V was cut back by 2 bases and J by 2 bases. The CDR3 length is 15 residues. Germline V gene sequence: CDR1 SGHNT, CDR2 YYREEE (reference sequence). The CDR3 region is CASSFSTGLAYEQYF. The DNA of the CDR3 is TGTGCCAGCAGCTTCTCGACGGGACTAGCCTACGAGCAGTACTTC. Using reference TRBV5-4 and TRBJ2-7 for the parts outside the CDR3, the full variable domain is ETGVTQSPTHLIKTRGQQVTLRCSSQSGHNTVSWYQQALGQGPQFIFQYYREEENGRGNFPPRFSGLQFPNYSSELNVNALELDDSALYLCASSFSTGLAYEQYFGPGTRLTVT.